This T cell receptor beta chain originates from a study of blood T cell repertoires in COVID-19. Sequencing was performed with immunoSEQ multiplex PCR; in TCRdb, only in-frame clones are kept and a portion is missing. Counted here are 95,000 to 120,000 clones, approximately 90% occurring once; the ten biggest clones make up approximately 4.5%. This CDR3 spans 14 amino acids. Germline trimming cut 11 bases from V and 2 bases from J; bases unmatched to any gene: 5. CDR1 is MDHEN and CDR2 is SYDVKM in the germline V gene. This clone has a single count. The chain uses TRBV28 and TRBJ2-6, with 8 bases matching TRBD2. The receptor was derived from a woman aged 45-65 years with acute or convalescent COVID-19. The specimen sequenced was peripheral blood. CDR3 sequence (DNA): TGTGCCGTCTCGGGAGGGGCTGGGGCCAACGTCCTGACTTTC. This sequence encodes CAVSGGAGANVLTF. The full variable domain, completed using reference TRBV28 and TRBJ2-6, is DVKVTQSSRYLVKRTGEKVFLECVQDMDHENMFWYRQDPGLGLRLIYFSYDVKMKEKGDIPEGYSVSREKKERFSLILESASTNQTSMYLCAVSGGAGANVLTFGAGSRLTVL.